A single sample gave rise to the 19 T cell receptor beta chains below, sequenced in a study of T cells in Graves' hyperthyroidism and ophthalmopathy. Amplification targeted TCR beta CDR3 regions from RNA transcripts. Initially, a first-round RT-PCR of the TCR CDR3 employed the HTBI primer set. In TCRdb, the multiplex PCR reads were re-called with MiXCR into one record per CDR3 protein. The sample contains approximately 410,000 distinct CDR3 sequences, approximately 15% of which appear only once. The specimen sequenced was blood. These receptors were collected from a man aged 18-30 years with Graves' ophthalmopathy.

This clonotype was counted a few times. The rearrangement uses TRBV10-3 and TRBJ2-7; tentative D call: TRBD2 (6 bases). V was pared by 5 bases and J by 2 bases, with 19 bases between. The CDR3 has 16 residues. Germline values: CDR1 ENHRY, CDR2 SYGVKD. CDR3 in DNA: TGTGCCATCAGTCTTTTCTCGACTAGGGGTACCTACGAGCAGTACTTC. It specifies CAISLFSTRGTYEQYF.

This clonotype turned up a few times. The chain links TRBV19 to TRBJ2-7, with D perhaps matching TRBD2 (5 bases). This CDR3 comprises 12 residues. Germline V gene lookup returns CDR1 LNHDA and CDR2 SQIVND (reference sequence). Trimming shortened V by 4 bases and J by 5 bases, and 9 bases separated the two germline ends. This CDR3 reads CASSTGMNEQYF. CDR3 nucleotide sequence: TGTGCCAGTAGTACGGGGATGAACGAGCAGTACTTC. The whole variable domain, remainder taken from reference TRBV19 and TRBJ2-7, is DGGITQSPKYLFRKEGQNVTLSCEQNLNHDAMYWYRQDPGQGLRLIYYSQIVNDFQKGDIAEGYSVSREKKESFPLTVTSAQKNPTAFYLCASSTGMNEQYFGPGTRLTVT.

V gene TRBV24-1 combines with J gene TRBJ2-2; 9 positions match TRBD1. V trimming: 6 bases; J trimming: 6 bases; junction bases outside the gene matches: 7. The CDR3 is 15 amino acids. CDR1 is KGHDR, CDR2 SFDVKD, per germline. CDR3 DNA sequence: TGTGCCACCAGTCTCGGGACAGGGAAACCCGGGGAGCTGTTTTTT. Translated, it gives CATSLGTGKPGELFF.

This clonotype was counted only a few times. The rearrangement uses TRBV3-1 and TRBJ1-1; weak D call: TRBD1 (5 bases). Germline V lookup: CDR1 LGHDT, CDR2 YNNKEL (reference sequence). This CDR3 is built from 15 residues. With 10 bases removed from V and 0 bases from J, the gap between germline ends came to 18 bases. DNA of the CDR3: TGTGCCACAGGAACTTCGGACAAGATGAACACTGAAGCTTTCTTT. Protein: CATGTSDKMNTEAFF.

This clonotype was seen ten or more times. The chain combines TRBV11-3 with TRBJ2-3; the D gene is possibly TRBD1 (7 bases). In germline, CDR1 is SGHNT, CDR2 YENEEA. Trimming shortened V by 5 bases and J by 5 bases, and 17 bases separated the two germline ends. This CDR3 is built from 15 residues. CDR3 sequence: CASSLGGGPLDTQYF. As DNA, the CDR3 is TGTGCCAGCAGCCTCGGAGGGGGCCCCTTAGATACGCAGTATTTT. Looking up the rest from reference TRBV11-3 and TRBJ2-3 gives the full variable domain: EAGVVQSPRYKIIEKKQPVAFWCNPISGHNTLYWYLQNLGQGPELLIRYENEEAVDDSQLPKDRFSAERLKGVDSTLKIQPAELGDSAVYLCASSLGGGPLDTQYFGPGTRLTVL.

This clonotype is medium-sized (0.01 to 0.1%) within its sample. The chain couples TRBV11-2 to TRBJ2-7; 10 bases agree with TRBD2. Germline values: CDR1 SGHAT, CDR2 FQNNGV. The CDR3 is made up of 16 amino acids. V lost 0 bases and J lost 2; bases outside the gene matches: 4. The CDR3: CASSLDPSGSPYEQYF. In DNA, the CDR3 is TGTGCCAGCAGCTTAGACCCTAGCGGGAGTCCCTACGAGCAGTACTTC.

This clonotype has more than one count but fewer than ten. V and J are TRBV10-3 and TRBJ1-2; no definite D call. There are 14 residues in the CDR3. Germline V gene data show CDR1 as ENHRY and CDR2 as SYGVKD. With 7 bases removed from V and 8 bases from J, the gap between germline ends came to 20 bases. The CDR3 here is CAIKSPDTSWGYTF. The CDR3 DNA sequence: TGTGCCATCAAATCCCCAGACACTTCCTGGGGCTACACCTTC.

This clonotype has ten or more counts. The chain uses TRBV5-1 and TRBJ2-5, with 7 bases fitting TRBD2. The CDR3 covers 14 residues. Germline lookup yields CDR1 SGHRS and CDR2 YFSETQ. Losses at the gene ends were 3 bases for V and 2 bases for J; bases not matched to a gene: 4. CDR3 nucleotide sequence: TGCGCCAGCAGCTCGGGGGGTGTGCAAGAGACCCAGTACTTC. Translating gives CASSSGGVQETQYF. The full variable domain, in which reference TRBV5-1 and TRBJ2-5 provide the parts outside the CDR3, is KAGVTQTPRYLIKTRGQQVTLSCSPISGHRSVSWYQQTPGQGLQFLFEYFSETQRNKGNFPGRFSGRQFSNSRSEMNVSTLELGDSALYLCASSSGGVQETQYFGPGTRLLVL.

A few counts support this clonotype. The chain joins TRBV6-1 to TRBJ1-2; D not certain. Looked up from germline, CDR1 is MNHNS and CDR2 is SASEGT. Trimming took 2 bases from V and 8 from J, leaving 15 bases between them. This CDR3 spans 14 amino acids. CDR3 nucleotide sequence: TGTGCCAGCAGTGAATTAGGCACGGTCCTGGGCTACACCTTC. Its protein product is CASSELGTVLGYTF.

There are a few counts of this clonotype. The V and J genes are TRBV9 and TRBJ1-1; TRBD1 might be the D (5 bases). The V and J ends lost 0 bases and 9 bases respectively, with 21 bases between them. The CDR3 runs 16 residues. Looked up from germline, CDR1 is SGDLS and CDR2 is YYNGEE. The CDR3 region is CASSVEGLPGSKKAFF. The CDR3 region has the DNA TGTGCCAGCAGCGTAGAGGGACTCCCAGGCTCAAAGAAAGCTTTCTTT. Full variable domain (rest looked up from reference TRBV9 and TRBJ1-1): DSGVTQTPKHLITATGQRVTLRCSPRSGDLSVYWYQQSLDQGLQFLIQYYNGEERAKGNILERFSAQQFPDLHSELNLSSLELGDSALYFCASSVEGLPGSKKAFFGQGTRLTVV.

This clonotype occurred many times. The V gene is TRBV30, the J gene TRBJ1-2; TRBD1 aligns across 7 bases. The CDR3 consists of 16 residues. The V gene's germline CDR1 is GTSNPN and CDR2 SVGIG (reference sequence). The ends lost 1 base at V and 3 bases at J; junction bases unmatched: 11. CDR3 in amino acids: CAWSGWTGASYYGYTF. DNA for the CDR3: TGTGCCTGGAGTGGGTGGACAGGAGCATCCTACTATGGCTACACCTTC.

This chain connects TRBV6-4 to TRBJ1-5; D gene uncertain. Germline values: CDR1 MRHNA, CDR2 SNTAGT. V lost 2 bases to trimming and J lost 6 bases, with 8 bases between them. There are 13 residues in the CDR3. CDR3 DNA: TGTGCCAGCAGTGACAGCACGGGTCAGCCCCAGCATTTT. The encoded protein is CASSDSTGQPQHF.

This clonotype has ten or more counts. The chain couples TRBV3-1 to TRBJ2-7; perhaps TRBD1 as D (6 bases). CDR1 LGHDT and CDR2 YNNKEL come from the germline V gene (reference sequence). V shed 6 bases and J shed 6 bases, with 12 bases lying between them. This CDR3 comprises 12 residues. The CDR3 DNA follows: TGTGCCAGCAGACTACAGGGTTTCGAGCAGTACTTC. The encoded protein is CASRLQGFEQYF.

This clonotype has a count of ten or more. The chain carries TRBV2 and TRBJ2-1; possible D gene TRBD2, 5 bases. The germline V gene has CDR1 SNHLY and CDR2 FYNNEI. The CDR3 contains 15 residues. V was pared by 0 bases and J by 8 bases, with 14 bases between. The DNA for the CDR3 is TGTGCCAGCAGTGAAGCGAGAACTAGATCGGATGAGCAGTTCTTC. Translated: CASSEARTRSDEQFF.

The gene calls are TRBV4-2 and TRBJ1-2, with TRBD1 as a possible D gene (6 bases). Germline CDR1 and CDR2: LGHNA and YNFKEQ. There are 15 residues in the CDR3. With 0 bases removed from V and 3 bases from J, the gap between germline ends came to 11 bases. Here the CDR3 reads CASSQDPGQHYGYTF. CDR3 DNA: TGTGCCAGCAGCCAAGACCCTGGACAGCACTATGGCTACACCTTC.

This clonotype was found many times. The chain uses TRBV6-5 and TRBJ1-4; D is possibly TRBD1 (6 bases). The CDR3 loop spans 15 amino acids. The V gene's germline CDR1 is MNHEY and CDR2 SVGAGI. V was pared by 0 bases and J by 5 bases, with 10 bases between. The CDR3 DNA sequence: TGTGCCAGCAGTTACTCCGGGAGGGGGAATGAAAAACTGTTTTTT. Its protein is CASSYSGRGNEKLFF.

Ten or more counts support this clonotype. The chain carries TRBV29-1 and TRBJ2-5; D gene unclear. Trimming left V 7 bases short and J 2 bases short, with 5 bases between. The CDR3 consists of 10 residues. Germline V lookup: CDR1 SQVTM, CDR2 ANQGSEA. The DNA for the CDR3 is TGCAGCGGAGGACAAGAGACCCAGTACTTC. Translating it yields CSGGQETQYF.

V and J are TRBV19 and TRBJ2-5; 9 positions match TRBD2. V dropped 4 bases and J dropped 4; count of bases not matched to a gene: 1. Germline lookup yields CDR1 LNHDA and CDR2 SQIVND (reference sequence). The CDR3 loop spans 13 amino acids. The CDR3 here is CASSSGRAETQYF. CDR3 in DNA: TGTGCCAGTAGTAGCGGGAGGGCAGAGACCCAGTACTTC. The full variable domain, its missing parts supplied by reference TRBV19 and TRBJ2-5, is DGGITQSPKYLFRKEGQNVTLSCEQNLNHDAMYWYRQDPGQGLRLIYYSQIVNDFQKGDIAEGYSVSREKKESFPLTVTSAQKNPTAFYLCASSSGRAETQYFGPGTRLLVL.

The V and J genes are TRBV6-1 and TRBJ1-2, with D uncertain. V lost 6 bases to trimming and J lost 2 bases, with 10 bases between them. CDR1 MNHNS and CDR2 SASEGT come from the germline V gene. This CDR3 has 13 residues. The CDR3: CASRRTVNYGYTF. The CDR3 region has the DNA TGTGCCAGCAGACGGACGGTCAACTATGGCTACACCTTC.